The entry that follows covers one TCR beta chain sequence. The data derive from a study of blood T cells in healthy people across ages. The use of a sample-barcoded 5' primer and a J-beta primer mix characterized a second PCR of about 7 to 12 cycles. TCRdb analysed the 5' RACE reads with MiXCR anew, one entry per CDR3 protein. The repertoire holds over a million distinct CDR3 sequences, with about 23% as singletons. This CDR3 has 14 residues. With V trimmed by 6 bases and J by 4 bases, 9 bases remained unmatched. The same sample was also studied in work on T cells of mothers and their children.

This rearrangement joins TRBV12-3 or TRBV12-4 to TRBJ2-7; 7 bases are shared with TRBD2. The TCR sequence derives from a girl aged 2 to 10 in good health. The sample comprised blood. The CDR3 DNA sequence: TGTGCCAGCAGGCCGGGACTATTAAAATACGAGCAGTACTTC. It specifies CASRPGLLKYEQYF.